This T cell receptor (beta chain) came from a study of cytomegalovirus exposure and HLA in healthy donors. Regarding the study as a whole: Common viral pathogens (according to a later analysis) appeared linked to several of the most significant clusters. Per a prior analysis, the majority of TCR beta V segments were productive roughly 90% or roughly 30% of the time. Excluded: some indistinguishable V segments such as TRBV6-2 and TRBV6-3. In a later analysis, productive TCRs from donors in an Asian-associated ancestry cluster reportedly carried fewer N-insertions than the cohort mean.

The germline gives CDR1 MGHDK, CDR2 SYGVNS. V was clipped by 6 bases and J by 7 bases; unmatched bases: 9. The CDR3 runs 16 residues. Amplification used 60 Vbeta primers and 13 Jbeta primers. Measured with immunoSEQ multiplex PCR; TCRdb has only the in-frame clones, and not every one. In the table there are about 180,000 clones, about 80% of which are singletons. Points on this clone: What it binds is unknown.

The chain employs TRBV25-1 and TRBJ2-2; 12 bases line up with TRBD1. This sequence originates from a man between 18 and 35 years old in good health and CMV-seronegative. What was sequenced was PBMCs. CDR3 DNA sequence: TGTGCCAGCAGCTTTCCCGGGACAGGGGGCATCGGGGAGCTGTTTTTT. It is translated as CASSFPGTGGIGELFF. Combining the CDR3 with reference TRBV25-1 and TRBJ2-2 gives the whole variable domain EADIYQTPRYLVIGTGKKITLECSQTMGHDKMYWYQQDPGMELHLIHYSYGVNSTEKGDLSSESTVSRIRTEHFPLTLESARPSHTSQYLCASSFPGTGGIGELFFGEGSRLTVL.